The 10 T cell receptor beta chains below come from one sample, sequenced in a study of shared clonotypes between healthy human individuals. TCRdb's table, derived via immunoSEQ multiplex PCR, lists solely in-frame clones and lacks some. The sample shows about 510,000 clones, roughly 85% of them seen only once. Material for sequencing was PBMCs. Source of these receptors: a woman in her thirties or forties in good health. Some clones in this sample may be carry-over from other donors' samples.

The chain recombines TRBV5-4 with TRBJ2-1; 9 bases map to TRBD1. Germline lookup yields CDR1 SGHNT and CDR2 YYREEE (reference sequence). V trimming: 6 bases; J trimming: 4 bases; junction bases outside the gene matches: 11. The CDR3 is 16 residues long. Here the CDR3 reads CASTHKDRGTYNEQFF. CDR3 DNA: TGTGCCAGCACCCACAAAGACAGGGGGACTTACAATGAGCAGTTCTTC. The full variable domain, completed using reference TRBV5-4 and TRBJ2-1, is ETGVTQSPTHLIKTRGQQVTLRCSSQSGHNTVSWYQQALGQGPQFIFQYYREEENGRGNFPPRFSGLQFPNYSSELNVNALELDDSALYLCASTHKDRGTYNEQFFGPGTRLTVL.

This clone was counted only a few times. The chain carries TRBV11-1 and TRBJ2-7, with D hard to call. With 1 base removed from V and 0 bases from J, the gap between germline ends came to 7 bases. In germline, CDR1 is SGHAT, CDR2 FQDESV (reference sequence). This CDR3 spans 14 amino acids. DNA of the CDR3: TGTGCCAGCAGCTTAGGGCTCGACTCCTACGAGCAGTACTTC. Its protein is CASSLGLDSYEQYF.

The chain uses TRBV6-1 and TRBJ2-7, with 8 bases lining up with TRBD1. The ends lost 6 bases at V and 3 bases at J; junction bases unmatched: 4. The CDR3 consists of 13 residues. Germline lookup yields CDR1 MNHNS and CDR2 SASEGT. The CDR3 here is CASRGTGLYEQYF. The CDR3, as DNA: TGTGCCAGCAGAGGGACAGGACTCTACGAGCAGTACTTC.

To note about this clone: This may come from a read error, since a much larger clone is one base off. The genes are TRBV6-5 and TRBJ2-1; TRBD1 might be the D (5 bases). Trimming removed 2 bases at V and 9 bases at J, with 17 bases between. The CDR3 is 15 residues long. Germline V gene data show CDR1 as MNHEY and CDR2 as SVGAGI. DNA of the CDR3: TGTGCCAGCAGTTACAGGGGATCCTGGGCCAGTGAGCAGTTCTTC. Protein: CASSYRGSWASEQFF.

The rearrangement joins TRBV13 to TRBJ2-7; D possibly uses TRBD1 or TRBD2 (5 bases each). Germline CDR1 reads PRHDT; CDR2 reads FYEKMQ (reference sequence). This CDR3 has 16 residues. V lost 5 bases to trimming and J lost 2 bases, with 19 bases between them. This CDR3 is CASSTKGPRSAYEQYF. The DNA for the CDR3 is TGTGCCAGCAGCACAAAGGGACCAAGGAGCGCCTACGAGCAGTACTTC. Based on the CDR3 plus reference TRBV13 and TRBJ2-7, the full variable domain is AAGVIQSPRHLIKEKRETATLKCYPIPRHDTVYWYQQGPGQDPQFLISFYEKMQSDKGSIPDRFSAQQFSDYHSELNMSSLELGDSALYFCASSTKGPRSAYEQYFGPGTRLTVT.

In its sample, this clone was seen once. The chain uses TRBV7-2 and TRBJ2-1; D is perhaps TRBD2 (6 bases). V shed 1 base and J shed 8 bases, with 12 bases lying between them. CDR1 and CDR2 (germline): SGHTA, FQGNSA. The length of the CDR3 is 14 residues. CDR3 bases: TGTGCCAGCAGCTTAGGGCGGGGCGGGGATGAGCAGTTCTTC. This translates into CASSLGRGGDEQFF.

This clone appeared once. This chain joins TRBV7-9 and TRBJ2-5; a weak D match, TRBD2 (7 bases). The ends were cut back, 1 base at V and 5 bases at J, with 11 bases in the middle. The CDR3 loop spans 14 amino acids. CDR1 is SEHNR and CDR2 is FQNEAQ in the germline V gene (reference sequence). Here the CDR3 reads CASSLGGGIETQYF. CDR3 DNA: TGTGCCAGCAGCTTAGGGGGGGGCATCGAGACCCAGTACTTC.

Comments on this clone: This sample also contains other DNA sequences that code for the same CDR3. The chain links TRBV10-3 to TRBJ2-7, with TRBD1 matching over 8 bases. The CDR3 spans 13 residues. Trimming took 8 bases from V and 0 from J; bases not matched to a gene: 3. CDR1 is ENHRY, CDR2 SYGVKD, per germline. The CDR3 loop is CAIGQGSSYEQYF. DNA of the CDR3: TGTGCCATCGGACAGGGAAGCTCCTACGAGCAGTACTTC.

The chain carries TRBV2 and TRBJ2-1, with 7 bases lining up with TRBD2. After removal of 11 bases from V and 2 bases from J, the junction contained 15 bases not matched to a gene. Germline V CDR1 and CDR2: SNHLY, FYNNEI. This CDR3 has 16 amino acids. CDR3 loop: CAGSGGSGRTYNEQFF. Written as DNA, the CDR3 is TGTGCCGGCTCCGGGGGGAGCGGGCGGACCTACAATGAGCAGTTCTTC. Combining the CDR3 with reference TRBV2 and TRBJ2-1 gives the whole variable domain EPEVTQTPSHQVTQMGQEVILRCVPISNHLYFYWYRQILGQKVEFLVSFYNNEISEKSEIFDDQFSVERPDGSNFTLKIRSTKLEDSAMYFCAGSGGSGRTYNEQFFGPGTRLTVL.

This clone was detected only a few times. The J gene is TRBJ1-4, the V gene TRBV7-9; weak D call: TRBD1 (5 bases). Germline-derived CDR1 and CDR2 are SEHNR and FQNEAQ (reference sequence). Trimming left V 4 bases short and J 5 bases short, with 14 bases between. The CDR3 spans 15 residues. In nucleotides, the CDR3 is TGTGCCAGCAGCTCCCCCGGGGGGGAGAATGAAAAACTGTTTTTT. This translates into CASSSPGGENEKLFF. Full variable domain (outside the CDR3, taken from reference TRBV7-9 and TRBJ1-4): DTGVSQNPRHKITKRGQNVTFRCDPISEHNRLYWYRQTLGQGPEFLTYFQNEAQLEKSRLLSDRFSAERPKGSFSTLEIQRTEQGDSAMYLCASSSPGGENEKLFFGSGTQLSVL.